The TCR beta chain described here comes from a study of T cell responses to AZD1222 COVID-19 vaccine. Study-level results: The study found vaccine-associated CD4 TCRs spanning spike, dominant at 160-218 and 743-854. Spike-specific TCRs gained breadth and depth after people received two AZD1222 doses. Donors were chiefly white British, with a greater number of females, and clonal diversity was perhaps underestimated.

Concerning this clone itself: Its antigen is unidentified.

Repertoires were generated with immunoSEQ multiplex PCR, while TCRdb's copy carries only in-frame clones and drops some. The sample records around 100,000 clones, around nine tenths being singletons. The CDR3 is made up of 15 amino acids. The germline V gene has CDR1 ENHRY and CDR2 SYGVKD. V was shortened by 4 bases and J by 1 base, with 11 bases between the two germline ends. The starting material was peripheral blood, obtained 28 days after the second dose of the MenACWY control vaccine. The sequence derives from an adult who received the MenACWY meningococcal vaccine as a control. The rearrangement links TRBV10-3 to TRBJ1-5; a possible D gene is TRBD1 (5 bases). CDR3 sequence reads: CAISGGEGSNQPQHF. For the CDR3, the DNA is TGTGCCATCAGTGGGGGGGAGGGGAGCAATCAGCCCCAGCATTTT.